This is a list of T cell receptor beta chains from one sample in a study of T cell responses to AZD1222 COVID-19 vaccine. Sequenced by immunoSEQ multiplex PCR; TCRdb stores in-frame clones only, minus some. The sample yields 150,000 to 200,000 clones, roughly 94% seen once. This material consisted of peripheral blood, taken 28 days after the second AZD1222 dose. These receptor sequences come from an adult who received the AZD1222 COVID-19 vaccine. Each CDR3 is given with its conserved first and last residue. A D gene is named only where the DNA matches it firmly. Size is omitted from some rows. Given values are once, few, many or a class for expanded clones.

V: TRBV5-6
size: -
D: TRBD1
J: TRBJ1-2
CDR3: CASRLLQYRETGRNYGYTF
DNA: TGTGCCAGCAGACTCCTTCAATATAGAGAGACAGGGAGGAACTATGGCTACACCTTC

V: TRBV12-5
size: -
D: TRBD1
J: TRBJ2-7
CDR3: CASGFLDRHEQYF
DNA: TGTGCTAGTGGTTTCCTGGACAGGCACGAGCAGTACTTC

V: TRBV6-6
size: -
D: -
J: TRBJ2-5
CDR3: CASTARRQETQYF
DNA: TGTGCCAGCACCGCCCGGCGGCAAGAGACCCAGTACTTC

V: TRBV6-5
size: -
D: -
J: TRBJ2-7
CDR3: CASSYGLETYEQYF
DNA: TGTGCCAGCAGTTACGGTCTTGAGACCTACGAGCAGTACTTC

V: TRBV19
size: -
D: TRBD2
J: TRBJ2-7
CDR3: CASRQSLAASYEQYF
DNA: TGTGCCAGTAGGCAGAGTCTAGCGGCCTCCTACGAGCAGTACTTC

V: TRBV30
size: -
D: -
J: TRBJ1-1
CDR3: CAWVRGSHTEAFF
DNA: TGTGCCTGGGTTAGGGGGTCTCACACTGAAGCTTTCTTT

V: TRBV7-2
size: -
D: -
J: TRBJ1-2
CDR3: CASSLVGGYGGYTF
DNA: TGTGCCAGCAGCTTAGTTGGAGGGTACGGCGGCTACACCTTC

V: TRBV30
size: -
D: -
J: TRBJ2-1
CDR3: CAWSSGSEQFF
DNA: TGTGCCTGGAGTTCTGGCTCGGAGCAGTTCTTC

V: TRBV6-2/TRBV6-3
size: -
D: TRBD1
J: TRBJ2-6
CDR3: CASSLGQGAFGANVLTF
DNA: TGTGCCAGCAGTTTAGGACAGGGGGCGTTTGGGGCCAACGTCCTGACTTTC

V: TRBV7-6
size: -
D: TRBD2
J: TRBJ2-1
CDR3: CASSLPSGSTYNEQFF
DNA: TGTGCCAGCAGCTTACCTAGCGGGAGTACTTACAATGAGCAGTTCTTC

V: TRBV12-5
size: -
D: -
J: TRBJ2-1
CDR3: CASGRTGLTYNEQFF
DNA: TGTGCTAGTGGTCGTACAGGGTTAACCTACAATGAGCAGTTCTTC

V: TRBV28
size: -
D: -
J: TRBJ2-7
CDR3: CASSFKRYTYEQYF
DNA: TGTGCCAGCAGTTTTAAGAGATACACCTACGAGCAGTACTTC

V: TRBV7-2
size: -
D: -
J: TRBJ2-7
CDR3: CASSLDWGFDEQYF
DNA: TGTGCCAGCAGCTTAGATTGGGGGTTCGACGAGCAGTACTTC

V: TRBV5-1
size: -
D: -
J: TRBJ1-1
CDR3: CASSRQASNTEAFF
DNA: TGCGCCAGCAGCCGACAGGCATCGAACACTGAAGCTTTCTTT

V: TRBV18
size: -
D: -
J: TRBJ1-5
CDR3: CASSPRPANQPQHF
DNA: TGTGCCAGCTCACCACGGCCAGCAAATCAGCCCCAGCATTTT

V: TRBV20-1
size: -
D: -
J: TRBJ2-7
CDR3: CSASWGYEQYF
DNA: TGCAGTGCTAGTTGGGGGTACGAGCAGTACTTC

V: TRBV5-6
size: -
D: TRBD1
J: TRBJ1-4
CDR3: CASSFSSGGFYEKLFF
DNA: TGTGCCAGCAGCTTCTCGTCAGGGGGCTTTTATGAAAAACTGTTTTTT

V: TRBV4-1
size: -
D: -
J: TRBJ2-3
CDR3: CASSQRLGTDTQYF
DNA: TGCGCCAGCAGCCAGAGGCTGGGCACAGATACGCAGTATTTT

V: TRBV9
size: -
D: -
J: TRBJ2-7
CDR3: CASSPQQTDYEQYF
DNA: TGTGCCAGCAGCCCCCAACAGACAGACTACGAGCAGTACTTC

V: TRBV19
size: -
D: TRBD1
J: TRBJ2-5
CDR3: CASRGQGGETQYF
DNA: TGTGCCAGTAGAGGACAGGGGGGAGAGACCCAGTACTTC

V: TRBV4-1
size: few
D: -
J: TRBJ1-1
CDR3: CASSQDPSGPNTEAFF
DNA: TGCGCCAGCAGCCAAGATCCCTCAGGGCCGAACACTGAAGCTTTCTTT

V: TRBV24-1
size: -
D: -
J: TRBJ1-2
CDR3: CATSDFGQNYGYTF
DNA: TGTGCCACCAGTGATTTCGGGCAGAACTATGGCTACACCTTC

V: TRBV10-1
size: few
D: TRBD1
J: TRBJ1-1
CDR3: CASRQTGGTEAFF
DNA: TGCGCCAGCAGGCAAACAGGGGGCACTGAAGCTTTCTTT

V: TRBV29-1
size: -
D: -
J: TRBJ2-7
CDR3: CSVEGVRSYEQYF
DNA: TGCAGCGTTGAGGGGGTCCGATCCTACGAGCAGTACTTC

V: TRBV4-3
size: many
D: TRBD1
J: TRBJ1-4
CDR3: CASSQKTGTGWEKLFF
DNA: TGCGCCAGCAGCCAGAAGACCGGGACAGGGTGGGAAAAACTGTTTTTT

V: TRBV6-6
size: -
D: -
J: TRBJ1-2
CDR3: CASSYNGAGYTF
DNA: TGTGCCAGCAGTTACAACGGAGCAGGCTACACCTTC

V: TRBV19
size: -
D: TRBD1
J: TRBJ1-2
CDR3: CASSFRTGGNYGYTF
DNA: TGTGCCAGTAGTTTTCGGACAGGGGGTAACTATGGCTACACCTTC

V: TRBV19
size: -
D: -
J: TRBJ2-3
CDR3: CASSISSADTQYF
DNA: TGTGCCAGTAGTATCTCTAGTGCGGATACGCAGTATTTT

V: TRBV3-1/TRBV3-2
size: -
D: TRBD1
J: TRBJ1-4
CDR3: CASSNDRADEKLFF
DNA: TGTGCCAGCAGCAACGACAGGGCTGATGAAAAACTGTTTTTT

V: TRBV30
size: once
D: -
J: TRBJ2-7
CDR3: CAWSVRGVSYEQYF
DNA: TGTGCCTGGAGTGTTAGGGGGGTCTCCTACGAGCAGTACTTC

V: TRBV10-2
size: -
D: -
J: TRBJ1-2
CDR3: CASTEGGLGGDYGYTF
DNA: TGCGCCAGCACGGAGGGCGGCCTGGGCGGGGACTATGGCTACACCTTC

V: TRBV4-3
size: -
D: -
J: TRBJ2-2
CDR3: CASSRNRGGTGELFF
DNA: TGCGCCAGCAGCCGTAACAGGGGGGGCACCGGGGAGCTGTTTTTT

V: TRBV2
size: -
D: TRBD2
J: TRBJ2-7
CDR3: CASSESSGSSYEQYF
DNA: TGTGCCAGCAGTGAATCCAGCGGGAGCTCCTACGAGCAGTACTTC

V: TRBV27
size: -
D: -
J: TRBJ2-7
CDR3: CASSLSRTVKIEQYF
DNA: TGTGCCAGCAGTTTATCCAGGACAGTGAAAATCGAGCAGTACTTC

V: TRBV7-2
size: -
D: -
J: TRBJ2-7
CDR3: CASSSTNGAAYEQYF
DNA: TGTGCCAGCAGCTCGACTAATGGGGCCGCCTACGAGCAGTACTTC

V: TRBV20-1
size: once
D: -
J: TRBJ2-7
CDR3: CSARQPYEQYF
DNA: TGCAGTGCTAGACAGCCATACGAGCAGTACTTC

V: TRBV29-1
size: -
D: -
J: TRBJ1-2
CDR3: CSVEVRAVSYGYTF
DNA: TGCAGCGTTGAAGTGAGGGCGGTTAGCTATGGCTACACCTTC

V: TRBV7-9
size: -
D: TRBD1
J: TRBJ2-7
CDR3: CASSQGQESYEQYF
DNA: TGTGCCAGCAGCCAGGGACAGGAGTCCTACGAGCAGTACTTC

V: TRBV3-1/TRBV3-2
size: -
D: TRBD1
J: TRBJ1-2
CDR3: CASSTRDRHNYGYTF
DNA: TGTGCCAGCAGCACACGGGACAGGCATAACTATGGCTACACCTTC

V: TRBV2
size: -
D: -
J: TRBJ2-7
CDR3: CASSGMRGESSYEQYF
DNA: TGTGCCAGCAGTGGAATGAGGGGCGAGAGCTCCTACGAGCAGTACTTC

V: TRBV20-1
size: -
D: -
J: TRBJ1-1
CDR3: CSQMGNTEAFF
DNA: TGCAGTCAAATGGGGAACACTGAAGCTTTCTTT

V: TRBV13
size: once
D: TRBD2
J: TRBJ2-1
CDR3: CASSASGGPLNEQFF
DNA: TGTGCCAGCAGCGCCTCGGGAGGGCCACTAAATGAGCAGTTCTTC

V: TRBV4-2
size: -
D: -
J: TRBJ2-7
CDR3: CASSQDLGEAYEQYF
DNA: TGTGCCAGCAGCCAAGACTTGGGGGAGGCCTACGAGCAGTACTTC

V: TRBV3-1/TRBV3-2
size: once
D: -
J: TRBJ2-7
CDR3: CASSLDRSPYEQYF
DNA: TGTGCCAGCAGCCTCGACAGGTCCCCCTACGAGCAGTACTTC

V: TRBV5-1
size: -
D: -
J: TRBJ2-3
CDR3: CASSNGVTDTQYF
DNA: TGCGCCAGCAGCAATGGAGTAACAGATACGCAGTATTTT

V: TRBV10-3
size: once
D: -
J: TRBJ1-3
CDR3: CAISESSGAGNTIYF
DNA: TGTGCCATCAGTGAGTCGAGCGGGGCTGGAAACACCATATATTTT

V: TRBV19
size: -
D: -
J: TRBJ1-4
CDR3: CASSAVRGVDEKLFF
DNA: TGTGCCAGTAGTGCTGTCAGGGGTGTGGATGAAAAACTGTTTTTT

V: TRBV13
size: -
D: TRBD2
J: TRBJ2-3
CDR3: CASSLAGLAADTQYF
DNA: TGTGCCAGCAGCTTAGCGGGACTAGCAGCAGATACGCAGTATTTT

V: TRBV28
size: -
D: -
J: TRBJ1-1
CDR3: CATPRQENTEAFF
DNA: TGTGCCACCCCGAGACAGGAGAACACTGAAGCTTTCTTT

V: TRBV4-2
size: -
D: -
J: TRBJ2-5
CDR3: CASSLDGETQYF
DNA: TGTGCCAGCAGCCTCGACGGGGAGACCCAGTACTTC

V: TRBV2
size: -
D: -
J: TRBJ2-7
CDR3: CASLSFPYEQYF
DNA: TGTGCCAGCCTCAGTTTCCCCTACGAGCAGTACTTC

V: TRBV6-5
size: -
D: -
J: TRBJ1-2
CDR3: CASSYRRFDGYTF
DNA: TGTGCCAGCAGTTATAGAAGGTTCGATGGCTACACCTTC

V: TRBV19
size: -
D: -
J: TRBJ1-1
CDR3: CASSMAWGGKYTEAFF
DNA: TGTGCCAGTAGTATGGCCTGGGGTGGGAAGTACACTGAAGCTTTCTTT

V: TRBV4-1
size: -
D: -
J: TRBJ1-2
CDR3: CASSQDGTGRGYTF
DNA: TGCGCCAGCAGCCAAGATGGAACAGGGAGAGGCTACACCTTC

V: TRBV29-1
size: -
D: -
J: TRBJ2-7
CDR3: CSVEDPAFSYEQYF
DNA: TGCAGCGTTGAGGACCCAGCATTCTCCTACGAGCAGTACTTC

V: TRBV4-2
size: -
D: -
J: TRBJ1-5
CDR3: CASSQDSHNQPQHF
DNA: TGTGCCAGCAGCCAAGACAGCCACAATCAGCCCCAGCATTTT